This TCR beta chain was recorded in a study of blood T cell repertoires in COVID-19. Study-wide background: Collection of acute and convalescent COVID-19 samples took place in the United States, Italy and Spain. PBMCs, B-cell-depleted T cells, or T cells provided the cDNA or gDNA that made up the material.

Per the study methods: Quantification of nucleated cells was approximated via reference gene primer amplification. Repertoires were generated with immunoSEQ multiplex PCR, while TCRdb's copy carries only in-frame clones and drops some. From that table come the V and J calls and clone size; the DNA was used to work out D and trimming. The sample yields about 150,000 clones, about 92% seen once. This CDR3 contains 18 residues. The trim removed 5 bases at V and 3 bases at J, leaving 14 bases unmatched. From germline, CDR1 is SEHNR and CDR2 FQNEAQ (reference sequence). The receptor comes from a human donor in a cohort sampled during active COVID-19. The chain uses TRBV7-9 and TRBJ1-2; 11 nucleotides match TRBD1. Sample: peripheral blood. The CDR3 spells CASSPLLPGQGAHYGYTF. CDR3 DNA: TGTGCCAGCAGCCCCCTCCTCCCCGGACAGGGGGCTCACTATGGCTACACCTTC.